The 10 T cell receptor beta chains in this list originate from one sample, sequenced in a study of T-cell reconstitution after alpha-beta-depleted transplantation in children. Researchers prepared the TCRbeta library using unique molecular identifiers, the study reports. TCRdb re-called the PCR reads through MiXCR, storing one row per CDR3 protein. The sample has about 980,000 distinct CDR3 sequences; about 29% are singletons. Sample: PBMCs, mostly from graft donor cells, taken 360 days after TCRalphabeta/CD19-depleted stem cell transplant. All receptors derive from a boy under three years old who had a stem cell transplant for SCID, so the T cells may come from the graft donor.

The rearrangement joins TRBV28 to TRBJ2-1; D is possibly TRBD1 (6 bases). CDR1 is MDHEN, CDR2 SYDVKM, per germline. This CDR3 comprises 15 residues. V lost 2 bases and J lost 8, with 16 bases in between. This chain's CDR3 is CASSLNFRRGYEQFF. Written as DNA, the CDR3 is TGTGCCAGCAGTTTAAATTTCCGCAGGGGATATGAGCAGTTCTTC.

A single count supports this clonotype. J is TRBJ2-4 and V is TRBV4-2, with D hard to call. The length of the CDR3 is 12 residues. Trimming left V 2 bases short and J 5 bases short, with 4 bases between. In germline, CDR1 is LGHNA, CDR2 YNFKEQ. CDR3 in DNA: TGTGCCAGCAGCCAATGGGAAAACATTCAGTACTTC. As protein: CASSQWENIQYF.

The chain joins TRBV6-5 to TRBJ1-2, with TRBD1 as a possible D gene (5 bases). V shed 2 bases and J shed 7 bases, with 14 bases lying between them. This CDR3 comprises 14 residues. From germline, CDR1 is MNHEY and CDR2 SVGAGI. The CDR3 DNA sequence: TGTGCCAGCAGTTACCAGGGACCCTCTTCTGGCTACACCTTC. It translates to CASSYQGPSSGYTF.

This sequence joins TRBV4-1 and TRBJ1-4; a possible D gene is TRBD1 (6 bases). CDR3 length equals 14 residues. V was cut by 4 bases and J by 8 bases, with 14 bases left in between. The germline gives CDR1 MGHRA, CDR2 YSYEKL. The CDR3 reads CASSRDGQKEKLFF. For the CDR3, the DNA is TGCGCCAGCAGCCGCGACGGACAGAAGGAAAAACTGTTTTTT.

The V and J genes are TRBV20-1 and TRBJ2-7; no reliable D call. The CDR3 loop spans 12 amino acids. V lost 3 bases to trimming and J lost 6 bases, with 12 bases between them. Germline CDR1 and CDR2: DFQATT and SNEGSKA (reference sequence). As DNA, the CDR3 is TGCAGTGCTAGGTCGGGTCCTCTCGAGCAGTACTTC. The encoded protein is CSARSGPLEQYF.

V gene TRBV12-3 or TRBV12-4 combines with J gene TRBJ2-7; 9 bases are shared with TRBD1. CDR3 size: 16 residues. J gave up 3 bases and V 3 bases, and 9 bases lay outside the gene matches. CDR3 sequence: CASSLYGTGQGYEQYF. The DNA of the CDR3 is TGTGCCAGCAGTTTGTATGGGACGGGACAGGGCTACGAGCAGTACTTC.

This chain connects TRBV29-1 to TRBJ2-7; D not certain. This CDR3 is built from 11 residues. Germline CDR1 and CDR2: SQVTM and ANQGSEA. V was shortened by 1 base and J by 5 bases, with 6 bases between the two germline ends. CDR3 DNA sequence: TGCAGCGTTGAAGGCAGCAACGAGCAGTACGTC. The encoded protein is CSVEGSNEQYV.

The V and J genes are TRBV25-1 and TRBJ2-7; D possibly corresponds to TRBD2 (6 bases). This CDR3 comprises 14 residues. Looked up from germline, CDR1 is MGHDK and CDR2 is SYGVNS. V lost 1 base and J 2 bases, leaving 9 bases between the germline ends. Here the CDR3 DNA reads TGTGCCAGCAGTGAATTGGAGGGGACCTACGAGCAGTACTTC. It codes for CASSELEGTYEQYF.

V gene TRBV5-1 combines with J gene TRBJ2-7, with TRBD2 as a possible D gene (6 bases). The CDR3 is made up of 16 amino acids. The V and J ends lost 4 bases and 11 bases respectively, with 28 bases between them. Germline CDR1 is SGHRS and CDR2 is YFSETQ. The CDR3 protein is CASSGIPGLDLWEEYF. The DNA for the CDR3 is TGCGCCAGCAGCGGGATCCCGGGACTTGACCTTTGGGAGGAGTACTTC.

Points on this clonotype: One end of the junction does not line up with germline, which may come from a read error. This chain joins TRBV5-5 and TRBJ1-3; maybe TRBD1 (5 bases). Germline assignment: CDR1 SGHKS and CDR2 YYEKEE (reference sequence). The CDR3 loop spans 18 amino acids. The CDR3 sequence is CASSLGQGLPDSGNTLYF. The CDR3, as DNA: TGTGCCAGCAGCCTGGGGCAGGGATTGCCCGACTCTGGAAACACCCTATATTTT.